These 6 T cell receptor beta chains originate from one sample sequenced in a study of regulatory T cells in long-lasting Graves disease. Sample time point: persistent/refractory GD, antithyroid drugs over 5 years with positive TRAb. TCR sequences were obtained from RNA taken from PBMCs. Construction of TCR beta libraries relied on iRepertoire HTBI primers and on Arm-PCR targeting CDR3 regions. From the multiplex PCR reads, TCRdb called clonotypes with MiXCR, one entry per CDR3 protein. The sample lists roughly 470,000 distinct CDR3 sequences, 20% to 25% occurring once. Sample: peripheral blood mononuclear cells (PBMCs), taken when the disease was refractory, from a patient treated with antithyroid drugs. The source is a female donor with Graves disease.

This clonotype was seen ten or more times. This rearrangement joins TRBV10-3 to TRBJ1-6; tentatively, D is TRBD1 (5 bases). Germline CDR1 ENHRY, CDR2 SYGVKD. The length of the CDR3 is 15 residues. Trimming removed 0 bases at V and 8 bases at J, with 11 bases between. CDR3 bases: TGTGCCATCAGTGAGTCAAGGGGCCAGGATTCACCCCTCCACTTT. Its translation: CAISESRGQDSPLHF.

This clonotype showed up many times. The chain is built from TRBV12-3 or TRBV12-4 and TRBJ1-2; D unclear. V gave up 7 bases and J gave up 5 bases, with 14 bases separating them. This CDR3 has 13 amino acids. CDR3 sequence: CASIARGGYGYTF. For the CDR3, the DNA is TGTGCCAGCATTGCACGGGGAGGGTATGGCTACACCTTC.

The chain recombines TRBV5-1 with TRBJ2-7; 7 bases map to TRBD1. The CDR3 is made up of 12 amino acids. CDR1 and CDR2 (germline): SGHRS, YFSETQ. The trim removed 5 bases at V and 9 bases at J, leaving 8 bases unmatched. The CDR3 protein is CASSSTGLPQYF. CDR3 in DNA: TGCGCCAGCAGTTCGACAGGGCTCCCGCAGTACTTC.

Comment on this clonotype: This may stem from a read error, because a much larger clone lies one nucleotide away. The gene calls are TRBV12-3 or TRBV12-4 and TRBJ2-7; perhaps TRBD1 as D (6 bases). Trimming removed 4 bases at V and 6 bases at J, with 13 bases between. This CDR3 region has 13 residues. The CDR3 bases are TGTGCCAGCAGTTACAGGGAGTTTGGCGAGCAGTACTTC. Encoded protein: CASSYREFGEQYF.

The CDR3 loop reads CASSQAHRGLAKNIQYF. CDR3 DNA: TGTGCCAGCAGCCAGGCACACAGGGGGCTAGCCAAAAACATTCAGTACTTC. The rearrangement links TRBV14 to TRBJ2-4, with 9 bases matching TRBD1. The germline V gene encodes CDR1 SGHDN and CDR2 FVKESK. V shed 3 bases, J shed 0 bases, and the junction held 6 bases outside the gene matches. The CDR3 spans 17 residues.

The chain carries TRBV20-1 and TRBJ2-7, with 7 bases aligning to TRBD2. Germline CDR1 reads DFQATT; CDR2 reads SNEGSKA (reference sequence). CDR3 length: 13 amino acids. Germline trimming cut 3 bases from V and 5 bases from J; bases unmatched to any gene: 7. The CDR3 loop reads CSASFGRLNEQYF. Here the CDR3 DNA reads TGCAGTGCTAGTTTCGGGAGGCTGAACGAGCAGTACTTC.